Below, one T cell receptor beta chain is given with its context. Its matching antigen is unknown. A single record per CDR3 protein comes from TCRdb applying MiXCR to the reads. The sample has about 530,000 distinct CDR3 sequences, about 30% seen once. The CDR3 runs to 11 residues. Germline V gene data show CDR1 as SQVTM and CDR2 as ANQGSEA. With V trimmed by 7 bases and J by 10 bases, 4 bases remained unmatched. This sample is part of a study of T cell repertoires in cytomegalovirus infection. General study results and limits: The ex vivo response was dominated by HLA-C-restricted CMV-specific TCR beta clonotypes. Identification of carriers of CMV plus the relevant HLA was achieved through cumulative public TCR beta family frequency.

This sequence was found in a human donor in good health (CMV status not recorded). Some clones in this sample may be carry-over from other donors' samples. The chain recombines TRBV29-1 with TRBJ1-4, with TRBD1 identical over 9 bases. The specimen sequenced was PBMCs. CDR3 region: CSGQGEAKLFF. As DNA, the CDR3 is TGCAGCGGACAGGGGGAGGCAAAACTGTTTTTT. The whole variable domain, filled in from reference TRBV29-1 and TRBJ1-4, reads SAVISQKPSRDICQRGTSLTIQCQVDSQVTMMFWYRQQPGQSLTLIATANQGSEATYESGFVIDKFPISRPNLTFSTLTVSNMSPEDSSIYLCSGQGEAKLFFGSGTQLSVL.